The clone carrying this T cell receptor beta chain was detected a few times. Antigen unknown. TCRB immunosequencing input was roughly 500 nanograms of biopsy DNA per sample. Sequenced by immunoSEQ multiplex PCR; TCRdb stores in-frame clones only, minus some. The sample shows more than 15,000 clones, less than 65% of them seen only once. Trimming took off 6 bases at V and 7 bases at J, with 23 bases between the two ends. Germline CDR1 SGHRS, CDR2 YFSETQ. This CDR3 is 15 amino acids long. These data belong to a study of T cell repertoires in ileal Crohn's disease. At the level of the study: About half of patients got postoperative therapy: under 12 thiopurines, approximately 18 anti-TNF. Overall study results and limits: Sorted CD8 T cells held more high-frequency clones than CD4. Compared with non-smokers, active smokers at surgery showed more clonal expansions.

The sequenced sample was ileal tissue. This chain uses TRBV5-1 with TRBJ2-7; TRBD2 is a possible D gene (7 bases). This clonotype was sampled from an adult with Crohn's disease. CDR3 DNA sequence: TGCGCCAGCATCAAGGGGGGGGAACCCCCAGAAGAGCAGTACTTC. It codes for CASIKGGEPPEEQYF.